Presented here are 13 T cell receptor beta chains from one specimen sequenced in a study of blood T cell repertoires in COVID-19. The method was immunoSEQ multiplex PCR; TCRdb's version includes in-frame clones alone and lacks a portion of them. The sample consists of 200,000 to 250,000 clones, roughly 84% of them appearing once. Sequencing was carried out using peripheral blood. The source is a woman in her thirties who had recovered from COVID-19.

V gene TRBV4-2 combines with J gene TRBJ2-4, with TRBD1 as a possible D gene (8 bases). The CDR3 is made up of 18 amino acids. V was pared by 0 bases and J by 6 bases, with 21 bases between. Looked up from germline, CDR1 is LGHNA and CDR2 is YNFKEQ. CDR3 loop: CASSQDSWSGGQGNIQYF. Written as DNA, the CDR3 is TGTGCCAGCAGCCAAGATTCTTGGTCGGGAGGACAGGGAAACATTCAGTACTTC.

J is TRBJ2-7 and V is TRBV28; 8 positions agree with TRBD2. The CDR3 length is 13 residues. The germline CDR1 and CDR2 sequences are MDHEN and SYDVKM. With V trimmed by 8 bases and J by 2 bases, 5 bases remained unmatched. The CDR3 region has the DNA TGTGCCAGCGTCACTAGCGGAACCTACGAGCAGTACTTC. Its protein is CASVTSGTYEQYF.

This chain uses TRBV11-2 with TRBJ1-1, with 8 bases lining up with TRBD1. With V trimmed by 3 bases and J by 1 base, 4 bases remained unmatched. Germline V CDR1 and CDR2: SGHAT, FQNNGV. The CDR3 is 15 residues long. CDR3 amino acids: CASSFGQGANTEAFF. CDR3 sequence (DNA): TGTGCCAGCAGCTTTGGGCAGGGGGCGAACACTGAAGCTTTCTTT.

The table lists this clone with a count of one. The CDR3 here is CASTGSESQPQHF. DNA for the CDR3: TGTGCCAGCACAGGGTCGGAAAGTCAGCCCCAGCATTTT. The V call is TRBV18, the J call TRBJ1-5, with a possible D match to TRBD1 (6 bases). Germline values: CDR1 KGHSH, CDR2 LQKENI. The CDR3 covers 13 residues. The V end was cut by 8 bases, the J end by 6 bases, with 14 bases between.

The chain has TRBV9 and TRBJ2-5, with 7 bases aligning to TRBD2. Germline CDR1 reads SGDLS; CDR2 reads YYNGEE. The ends lost 0 bases at V and 2 bases at J; junction bases unmatched: 7. The CDR3 runs 16 residues. CDR3: CASSVATREGQETQYF. The CDR3 nucleotides are TGTGCCAGCAGCGTAGCTACGAGGGAGGGGCAAGAGACCCAGTACTTC.

J is TRBJ1-1 and V is TRBV10-3, with D possibly TRBD1 on 6 matching bases. CDR1 ENHRY and CDR2 SYGVKD come from the germline V gene. Deletions cut 4 bases from V and 1 base from J, with 13 bases between. This CDR3 spans 15 amino acids. The CDR3 protein is CAISAPGVGNTEAFF. The CDR3 nucleotides are TGTGCCATCAGTGCCCCAGGGGTGGGGAACACTGAAGCTTTCTTT.

This sequence joins TRBV7-9 and TRBJ2-7; the match to TRBD1 covers 10 bases. V dropped 1 base and J dropped 5; count of bases not matched to a gene: 5. Germline CDR1 is SEHNR and CDR2 is FQNEAQ (reference sequence). The CDR3 spans 15 residues. CDR3 nucleotide sequence: TGTGCCAGCAGCTTAGTCGGGACAGGGGCAAACGAGCAGTACTTC. Its translation: CASSLVGTGANEQYF.

The table lists this clone with a few counts. The rearrangement joins TRBV28 to TRBJ1-5; tentative D call: TRBD1 (5 bases). V lost 6 bases and J 6 bases, leaving 18 bases between the germline ends. Germline V gives CDR1 MDHEN, CDR2 SYDVKM. The CDR3 covers 15 residues. CDR3 loop: CASSPQGRWFQPQHF. The CDR3 DNA follows: TGTGCCAGCAGCCCCCAGGGTAGGTGGTTTCAGCCCCAGCATTTT.

In its sample, this clone was seen a few times. The rearrangement joins TRBV4-2 to TRBJ2-3, with D perhaps matching TRBD2 (5 bases). The CDR3 covers 17 residues. The ends were cut back, 1 base at V and 2 bases at J, with 16 bases in the middle. The germline V gene has CDR1 LGHNA and CDR2 YNFKEQ. CDR3 sequence reads: CASSQAGIPTPTDTQYF. The CDR3 nucleotides read TGTGCCAGCAGCCAAGCGGGAATCCCTACACCCACAGATACGCAGTATTTT.

The chain has TRBV20-1 and TRBJ1-2; 9 nucleotides line up with TRBD1. CDR3 size: 14 residues. The germline CDR1 and CDR2 sequences are DFQATT and SNEGSKA (reference sequence). J gave up 8 bases and V 3 bases, and 10 bases lay outside the gene matches. The chain's CDR3 is CSASLVGQGTGYTF. DNA of the CDR3: TGCAGTGCTAGTCTGGTAGGACAGGGGACCGGCTACACCTTC.

Concerning this clone itself: Other nucleotide sequences from this sample produce the same CDR3. This rearrangement joins TRBV29-1 to TRBJ2-7; 13 bases are shared with TRBD2. The V gene's germline CDR1 is SQVTM and CDR2 ANQGSEA. The CDR3 sequence is 16 residues long. V gave up 2 bases and J gave up 5 bases; unmatched junction bases: 9. CDR3 sequence reads: CSVEPRTSGRLHEQYF. The CDR3 bases are TGCAGCGTTGAACCCCGGACTAGCGGGAGATTACACGAGCAGTACTTC.

In DNA, the CDR3 is TGTGCCAGCAGTCTGACAGCTCTCTATGGCTACACCTTC. Translated: CASSLTALYGYTF. The V and J genes are TRBV28 and TRBJ1-2, with D possibly matching TRBD1 (5 bases). Germline V gene lookup returns CDR1 MDHEN and CDR2 SYDVKM. This CDR3 is built from 13 residues. The V gene lost 5 bases and the J gene lost 4 bases, with 11 bases spanning the gap.

The gene calls are TRBV6-5 and TRBJ1-1; D not certain. Germline values: CDR1 MNHEY, CDR2 SVGAGI. With 2 bases removed from V and 0 bases from J, the gap between germline ends came to 10 bases. The CDR3 sequence is 15 residues long. CDR3 nucleotides: TGTGCCAGCAGTTACGGCAGGTTAGTGAACACTGAAGCTTTCTTT. This encodes CASSYGRLVNTEAFF.